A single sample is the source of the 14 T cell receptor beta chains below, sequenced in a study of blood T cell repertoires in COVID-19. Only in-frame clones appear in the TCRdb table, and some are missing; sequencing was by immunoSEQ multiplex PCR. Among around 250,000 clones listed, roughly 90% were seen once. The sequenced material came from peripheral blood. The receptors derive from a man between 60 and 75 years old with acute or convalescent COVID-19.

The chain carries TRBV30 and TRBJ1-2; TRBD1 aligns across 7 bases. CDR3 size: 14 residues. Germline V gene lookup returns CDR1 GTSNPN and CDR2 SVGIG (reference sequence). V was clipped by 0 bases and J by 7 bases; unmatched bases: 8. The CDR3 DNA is TGTGCCTGGAGTGTACAAGGGGGCCACGGTGGCTACACCTTC. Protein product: CAWSVQGGHGGYTF.

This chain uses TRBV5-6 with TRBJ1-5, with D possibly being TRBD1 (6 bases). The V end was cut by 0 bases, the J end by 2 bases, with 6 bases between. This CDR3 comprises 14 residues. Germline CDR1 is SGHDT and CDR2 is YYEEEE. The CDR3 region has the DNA TGTGCCAGCAGCTTGGCAGGGGGCAATCAGCCCCAGCATTTT. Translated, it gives CASSLAGGNQPQHF.

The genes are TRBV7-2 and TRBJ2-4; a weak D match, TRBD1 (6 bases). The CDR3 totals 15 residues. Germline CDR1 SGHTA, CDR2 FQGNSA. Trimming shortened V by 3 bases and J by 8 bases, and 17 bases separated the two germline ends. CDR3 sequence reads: CASSFNRDEIHIQYF. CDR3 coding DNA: TGTGCCAGCAGCTTTAACAGGGATGAGATACACATTCAGTACTTC.

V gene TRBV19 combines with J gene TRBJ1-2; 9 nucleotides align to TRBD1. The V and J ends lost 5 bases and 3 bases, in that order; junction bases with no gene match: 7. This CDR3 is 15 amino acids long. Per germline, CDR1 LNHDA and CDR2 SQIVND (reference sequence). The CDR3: CASSPGQGGYYGYTF. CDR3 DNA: TGTGCCAGTAGTCCGGGACAGGGAGGGTACTATGGCTACACCTTC.

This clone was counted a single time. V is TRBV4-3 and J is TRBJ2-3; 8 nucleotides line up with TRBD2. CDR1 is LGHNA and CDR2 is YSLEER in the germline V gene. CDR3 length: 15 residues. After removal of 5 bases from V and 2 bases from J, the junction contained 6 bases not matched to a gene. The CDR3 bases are TGCGCCAGCAGCGTACTAGCGGAGGCCACAGATACGCAGTATTTT. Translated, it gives CASSVLAEATDTQYF.

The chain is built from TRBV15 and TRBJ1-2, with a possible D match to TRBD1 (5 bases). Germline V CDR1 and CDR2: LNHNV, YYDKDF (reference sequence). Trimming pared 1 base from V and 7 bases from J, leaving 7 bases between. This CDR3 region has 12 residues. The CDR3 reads CATSRAQGGYTF. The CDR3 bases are TGTGCCACCAGCAGAGCGCAGGGTGGCTACACCTTC.

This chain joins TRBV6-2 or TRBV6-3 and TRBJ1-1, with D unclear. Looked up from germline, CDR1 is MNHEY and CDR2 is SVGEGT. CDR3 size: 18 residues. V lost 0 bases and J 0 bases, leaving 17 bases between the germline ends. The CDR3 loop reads CASSYSTRGRVMNTEAFF. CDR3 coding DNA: TGTGCCAGCAGTTACTCGACGCGAGGGAGGGTCATGAACACTGAAGCTTTCTTT.

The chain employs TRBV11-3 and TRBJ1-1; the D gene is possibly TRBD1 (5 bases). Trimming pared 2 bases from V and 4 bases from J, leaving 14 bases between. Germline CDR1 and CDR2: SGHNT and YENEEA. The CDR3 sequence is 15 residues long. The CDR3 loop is CASSLRGSWLTEAFF. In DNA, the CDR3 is TGTGCCAGCAGCTTAAGGGGAAGTTGGCTCACTGAAGCTTTCTTT.

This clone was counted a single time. The CDR3 protein is CASSTRGLAGGSSYNEQFF. In nucleotides, the CDR3 is TGTGCCAGTAGTACCCGGGGACTAGCGGGTGGAAGCTCCTACAATGAGCAGTTCTTC. V is TRBV19 and J is TRBJ2-1, with 12 bases lining up with TRBD2. Germline loops: CDR1 LNHDA, CDR2 SQIVND (reference sequence). CDR3 length: 19 amino acids. V dropped 4 bases and J dropped 0; count of bases not matched to a gene: 10.

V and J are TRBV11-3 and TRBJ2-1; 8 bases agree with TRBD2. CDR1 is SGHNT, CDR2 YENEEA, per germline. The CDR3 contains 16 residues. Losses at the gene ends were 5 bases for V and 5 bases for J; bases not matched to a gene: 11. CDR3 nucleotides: TGTGCCAGCAGCCCCGGGGGGGGGCGGGACCACAATGAGCAGTTCTTC. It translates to CASSPGGGRDHNEQFF.

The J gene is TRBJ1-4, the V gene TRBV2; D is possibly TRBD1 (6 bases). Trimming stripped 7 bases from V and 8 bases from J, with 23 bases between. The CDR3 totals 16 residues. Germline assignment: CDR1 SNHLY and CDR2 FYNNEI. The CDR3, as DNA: TGTGCCAGCACCATCCTGGGAGGGGGTTTCGGAGAAAAACTGTTTTTT. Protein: CASTILGGGFGEKLFF.

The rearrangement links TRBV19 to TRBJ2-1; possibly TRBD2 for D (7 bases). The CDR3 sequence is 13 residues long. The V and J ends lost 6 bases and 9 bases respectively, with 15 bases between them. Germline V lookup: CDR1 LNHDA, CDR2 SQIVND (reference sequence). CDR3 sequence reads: CASSRGGPGEQFF. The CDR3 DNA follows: TGTGCCAGTAGCCGCGGGGGCCCGGGTGAGCAGTTCTTC.

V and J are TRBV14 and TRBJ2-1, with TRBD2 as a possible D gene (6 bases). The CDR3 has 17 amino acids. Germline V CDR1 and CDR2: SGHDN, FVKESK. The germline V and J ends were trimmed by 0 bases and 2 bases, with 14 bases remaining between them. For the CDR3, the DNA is TGTGCCAGCAGCCAAGAGGACTACGACGGCCCCTACAATGAGCAGTTCTTC. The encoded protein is CASSQEDYDGPYNEQFF.

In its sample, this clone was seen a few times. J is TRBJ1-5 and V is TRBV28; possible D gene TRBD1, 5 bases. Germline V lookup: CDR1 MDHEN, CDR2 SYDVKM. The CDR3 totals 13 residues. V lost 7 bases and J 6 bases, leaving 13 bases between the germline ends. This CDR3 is CASKPRVGQPQHF. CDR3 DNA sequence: TGTGCCAGCAAACCCAGGGTGGGTCAGCCCCAGCATTTT.